The 21 T cell receptor beta chains given below trace back to one sample, sequenced in a study of vaccination and CD4 T cells after COVID-19. The antigens of these receptors remain unknown. At the Johns Hopkins FTIC core, DNA taken from cultured CD4+ T cells was sequenced by way of the Oncomine TCR Beta short-read assay. TCRdb redid the calling of the PCR reads with MiXCR, one entry per CDR3 protein. The sample consists of under 15,000 distinct CDR3 sequences, more than 30% of them appearing once. Treatment of the sample: roughly 10-day PBMC culture with coronavirus spike peptide pools or control peptides (ViraFEST assay). The source was CD4+ T cells from blood, cultured in vitro, collected after SARS-CoV-2 vaccination. These receptors all come from a human donor who had recovered from COVID-19.

By sample fraction, this clonotype is medium-sized. This rearrangement joins TRBV7-3 to TRBJ1-6; a possible D gene is TRBD1 (5 bases). The CDR3 is 14 amino acids. V was trimmed by 1 base and J by 6 bases, leaving 7 bases between them. Germline lookup yields CDR1 SGHTA and CDR2 FQGTGA. CDR3 nucleotides: TGTGCCAGCAGCTTAAGGGGCTCTAATTCACCCCTCCACTTT. This codes for CASSLRGSNSPLHF.

This clonotype is medium-sized. The chain couples TRBV14 to TRBJ1-2; 7 bases line up with TRBD1. In germline, CDR1 is SGHDN, CDR2 FVKESK. The junction had 13 bases not matched to a gene; V was cut back by 1 base and J by 8 bases. This CDR3 region has 16 residues. CDR3 nucleotides: TGTGCCAGCAGCCAAGGCCTCCCGGGCAGGGGGAGCGGCTACACCTTC. Translated: CASSQGLPGRGSGYTF.

This clonotype was detected a few times. The chain joins TRBV18 to TRBJ1-2, with 7 bases matching TRBD1. After removal of 3 bases from V and 1 base from J, the junction contained 5 bases not matched to a gene. Germline V lookup: CDR1 KGHSH, CDR2 LQKENI. CDR3 length: 15 amino acids. The CDR3 sequence is CASSPGTAINYGYTF. The DNA of the CDR3 is TGTGCCAGCTCACCCGGGACAGCTATTAACTATGGCTACACCTTC.

The chain recombines TRBV20-1 with TRBJ1-1; maybe TRBD1 (6 bases). The CDR3 is 13 amino acids. Germline CDR1 and CDR2: DFQATT and SNEGSKA (reference sequence). Deletions cut 1 base from V and 4 bases from J, with 10 bases between. DNA for the CDR3: TGCAGTGCTAGAGGGACAGTGGGCACTGAAGCTTTCTTT. Encoded protein: CSARGTVGTEAFF.

CDR3 sequence: CASSSGSGISPLHF. DNA of the CDR3: TGCGCCAGCAGCTCGGGGAGCGGGATATCACCCCTCCACTTT. The genes are TRBV5-1 and TRBJ1-6; D uncertain. V lost 3 bases to trimming and J lost 10 bases, with 14 bases between them. The CDR3 consists of 14 residues. The V gene's germline CDR1 is SGHRS and CDR2 YFSETQ.

J is TRBJ2-5 and V is TRBV28, with D perhaps assigned TRBD1 or TRBD2 (5 bases each). Per germline, CDR1 MDHEN and CDR2 SYDVKM. The CDR3 runs to 14 residues. V was pared by 3 bases and J by 4 bases, with 12 bases between. The CDR3 loop is CASSFSGGGETQYF. In DNA form, the CDR3 reads TGTGCCAGCAGTTTCTCTGGGGGTGGAGAGACCCAGTACTTC.

The rearrangement uses TRBV7-6 and TRBJ1-1; unclear D gene. The CDR3 runs 14 residues. Trimming removed 5 bases from V and 1 base from J, with 11 bases in between. Germline loops: CDR1 SGHVS, CDR2 FNYEAQ. CDR3 amino acids: CASSHLAPNTEAFF. The DNA of the CDR3 is TGTGCCAGCAGCCATCTAGCGCCGAACACTGAAGCTTTCTTT.

This chain connects TRBV10-3 to TRBJ1-1; D remains ambiguous. The CDR3 covers 14 residues. Germline V gene lookup returns CDR1 ENHRY and CDR2 SYGVKD. Trimming removed 4 bases at V and 1 base at J, with 10 bases between. DNA for the CDR3: TGTGCCATCAGTGGGAACTTCCAGAACACTGAAGCTTTCTTT. Translation: CAISGNFQNTEAFF.

The chain links TRBV7-3 to TRBJ2-3; D is uncertain. Germline values: CDR1 SGHTA, CDR2 FQGTGA. Between the trimmed V and J ends, which lost 1 base and 2 bases, there was a span of 7 bases. This CDR3 comprises 14 residues. DNA of the CDR3: TGTGCCAGCAGCTTAAGCGGCGACACAGATACGCAGTATTTT. It is translated as CASSLSGDTDTQYF.

V is TRBV20-1 and J is TRBJ2-7, with a possible D match to TRBD2 (5 bases). Germline CDR1 DFQATT, CDR2 SNEGSKA (reference sequence). With 3 bases removed from V and 2 bases from J, the gap between germline ends came to 14 bases. The CDR3 contains 14 residues. Here the CDR3 reads CSASSQRRAYEQYF. CDR3 coding DNA: TGCAGTGCTAGTAGTCAGCGGAGAGCCTACGAGCAGTACTTC.

There are a few counts of this clonotype. The chain combines TRBV19 with TRBJ1-5, with D unresolved. This CDR3 is 18 amino acids long. Germline V lookup: CDR1 LNHDA, CDR2 SQIVND (reference sequence). Trimming removed 1 base from V and 1 base from J, with 17 bases in between. The CDR3 sequence is CASSIVIEGGRSNQPQHF. The CDR3 nucleotides read TGTGCCAGTAGTATAGTAATTGAGGGAGGGCGAAGCAATCAGCCCCAGCATTTT.

V usage is TRBV20-1 and J usage is TRBJ1-5, with D possibly being TRBD1 (5 bases). Trimming shortened V by 0 bases and J by 7 bases, and 16 bases separated the two germline ends. Germline V gives CDR1 DFQATT, CDR2 SNEGSKA (reference sequence). CDR3 length: 15 amino acids. The chain's CDR3 is CSARDPVGGGQPQHF. CDR3 in DNA: TGCAGTGCTAGAGATCCCGTGGGGGGGGGACAGCCCCAGCATTTT.

J is TRBJ1-2 and V is TRBV6-5; 8 bases fit TRBD1. The CDR3 is 16 residues long. The germline gives CDR1 MNHEY, CDR2 SVGAGI. Germline trimming cut 0 bases from V and 6 bases from J; bases unmatched to any gene: 9. This chain's CDR3 is CASSYSIETGVDGYTF. The CDR3 coding sequence is TGTGCCAGCAGTTACTCGATCGAGACAGGGGTTGATGGCTACACCTTC.

J is TRBJ2-1 and V is TRBV24-1; 12 bases agree with TRBD2. CDR3 length equals 16 residues. Germline trimming cut 4 bases from V and 5 bases from J; bases unmatched to any gene: 5. CDR1 KGHDR and CDR2 SFDVKD come from the germline V gene. In nucleotides, the CDR3 is TGTGCCACCAGTGAGACCCGGACTAGCGGGGACAATGAGCAGTTCTTC. It encodes CATSETRTSGDNEQFF.

The rearrangement uses TRBV7-2 and TRBJ1-3, with D possibly being TRBD1 (6 bases). Germline lookup yields CDR1 SGHTA and CDR2 FQGNSA. The CDR3 length is 16 residues. The V and J ends lost 2 bases and 3 bases respectively, with 14 bases between them. The CDR3 DNA reads as TGTGCCAGCAGCTTATACTCGGGGGGCGGTGGAAACACCATATATTTT. Its protein product is CASSLYSGGGGNTIYF.

V usage is TRBV21-1 and J usage is TRBJ2-7; the D call in the table, TRBD2, was not verified against the DNA. TRBV21-1 is a documented pseudogene. This CDR3 spans 16 amino acids. CDR3 residues: CASTAIPHLAAYEQYF. CDR3 in DNA: TGTGCCAGCACCGCGATCCCACACTTAGCGGCCTACGAGCAGTACTTC.

This clonotype has more than one count but fewer than ten. The chain uses TRBV5-1 and TRBJ2-5; 7 nucleotides line up with TRBD2. CDR3 length: 17 amino acids. The V gene end was trimmed by 1 base and the J gene end by 4 bases; junction bases not matched to a gene: 13. Germline values: CDR1 SGHRS, CDR2 YFSETQ. The CDR3 bases are TGCGCCAGCAGCTTGTTTTCGGCGCTAGCGGCACCAGAGACCCAGTACTTC. It is translated as CASSLFSALAAPETQYF.

CDR3 in DNA: TGTGCCAGCAGCTTAAGGGGACAGGGGGCGGCCCTGATCGGGTCACCCCTCCACTTT. This encodes CASSLRGQGAALIGSPLHF. This chain joins TRBV11-2 and TRBJ1-6, with TRBD1 identical over 12 bases. The trim removed 2 bases at V and 10 bases at J, leaving 15 bases unmatched. The CDR3 runs to 19 residues. Germline assignment: CDR1 SGHAT and CDR2 FQNNGV.

The chain has TRBV20-1 and TRBJ2-3; no clear D gene. The germline V and J ends were trimmed by 0 bases and 5 bases, with 12 bases remaining between them. The CDR3 consists of 14 residues. The germline V gene has CDR1 DFQATT and CDR2 SNEGSKA (reference sequence). The CDR3 region has the DNA TGCAGTGCTAGAGACTACGTAGAAGAAGATACGCAGTATTTT. Residues: CSARDYVEEDTQYF.

This chain connects TRBV18 to TRBJ2-5, with TRBD2 identical over 13 bases. Per germline, CDR1 KGHSH and CDR2 LQKENI. J was trimmed by 5 bases and V by 3 bases; bases with no gene match: 12. The CDR3 runs 18 residues. DNA for the CDR3: TGTGCCAGCTCACCGAGACTAGCGGGAGGTGAAGGGCAGGAGACCCAGTACTTC. It yields the protein CASSPRLAGGEGQETQYF.

This clonotype has just a few counts. The chain recombines TRBV10-3 with TRBJ1-6; no clear D. The CDR3 spans 14 residues. Germline-derived CDR1 and CDR2 are ENHRY and SYGVKD. Trimming left V 3 bases short and J 7 bases short, with 10 bases between. The CDR3 is CAISEETVNSPLHF. As DNA, the CDR3 is TGTGCCATCAGTGAAGAGACGGTGAATTCACCCCTCCACTTT.